This T cell receptor beta chain comes out of a study of T-cell reconstitution after alpha-beta-depleted transplantation in children. Study-level points and caveats: There were some patients whose high TCRbeta diversity at day 60 came from surviving recipient T cells and thymic progenitors.

Between the trimmed V and J ends, which lost 1 base and 6 bases, there was a span of 10 bases. CDR1 and CDR2 from the germline V gene are SGHTA and FQGTGA. This CDR3 spans 14 amino acids. This clonotype was picked up a small number of times. Its antigen is not known. Using unique molecular identifiers, the investigators prepared the TCRbeta library. Each CDR3 protein is one row after TCRdb ran MiXCR on the PCR reads. The table records about 980,000 distinct CDR3 sequences, around 30% of them present only once. The source is a boy under two years old who had a stem cell transplant for SCID, so the T cells may come from the graft donor. This sample comprised PBMCs, mostly from graft donor cells, obtained 360 days after TCRalphabeta/CD19-depleted stem cell transplant. J is TRBJ2-1 and V is TRBV7-3; no clear D gene. CDR3 nucleotide sequence: TGTGCCAGCAGCTTAATAAGGGTTAGCAATGAGCAGTTCTTC. Its protein is CASSLIRVSNEQFF.